Listed below are T cell receptor beta chains from one sample, sequenced in a study of blood T cells in healthy people across ages. TCRdb passed the 5' RACE reads through MiXCR, listing each CDR3 protein once. Found here are some 780,000 distinct CDR3 sequences, around three fifths of them singletons; the top ten hold around 25%. The sequenced sample consisted of blood. The source is a man between 35 and 55 years old in good health. The CDR3 runs from the conserved cysteine through the conserved F or W. A D gene is named only where the DNA matches it firmly. Not every row has a clone size; where given, it reads once, few, many or a size class.

D gene	V gene	CDR3 length	J gene	clone size	CDR3 protein	CDR3 DNA
TRBD1	TRBV6-6	16	TRBJ2-7	-	CASDRKDRGQKAEQYF	TGTGCCAGCGATCGTAAAGACCGGGGACAGAAGGCCGAGCAGTACTTC
TRBD2	TRBV6-2/TRBV6-3	17	TRBJ2-7	-	CASSYSSSGTSGSEQYF	TGTGCCAGCAGTTACTCTAGCTCTGGAACTAGCGGAAGCGAGCAGTACTTC
TRBD1	TRBV3-1	16	TRBJ1-5	-	CASSQEKGQGHQPQHF	TGTGCCAGCAGCCAAGAGAAGGGACAGGGGCATCAGCCCCAGCATTTT
-	TRBV6-2/TRBV6-3	18	TRBJ2-1	-	CASSYTNPAGTLYNEQFF	TGTGCCAGCAGTTACACGAACCCCGCAGGGACTCTCTACAATGAGCAGTTCTTC
-	TRBV7-2	13	TRBJ1-1	-	CASSPQVNTEAFF	TGTGCCAGCAGTCCACAGGTGAACACTGAAGCTTTCTTT
-	TRBV12-3/TRBV12-4	14	TRBJ1-5	few	CASREGLTSQPQHF	TGTGCCAGCAGGGAAGGATTAACGAGCCAGCCCCAGCATTTT
TRBD1	TRBV7-2	16	TRBJ2-5	few	CASSLGTGGSWETQYF	TGTGCCAGCAGCTTGGGGACAGGGGGCTCTTGGGAGACCCAGTACTTC
TRBD2	TRBV4-3	15	TRBJ2-7	-	CASSQEAGLVLEQYF	TGCGCCAGCAGCCAAGAAGCGGGACTAGTCCTCGAGCAGTACTTC
TRBD2	TRBV5-1	15	TRBJ2-1	-	CASSLVTSGSCEQFF	TGCGCCAGCAGCTTGGTGACTAGCGGGAGTTGTGAGCAGTTCTTC
-	TRBV6-5	18	TRBJ2-6	few	CASSYSLTLLAGANVLTF	TGTGCCAGCAGTTATTCCTTAACCTTGCTCGCTGGGGCCAACGTCCTGACTTTC
-	TRBV12-3/TRBV12-4	13	TRBJ2-3	-	CASSTRLTDTQYF	TGTGCCAGTTCTACCCGGCTCACAGATACGCAGTATTTT
TRBD1	TRBV12-3/TRBV12-4	15	TRBJ1-4	-	CASSFSTGLGEKLFF	TGTGCCAGCAGTTTCTCGACAGGGCTGGGTGAAAAACTGTTTTTT
-	TRBV27	12	TRBJ2-7	-	CAAGLFPYEQYF	TGTGCCGCCGGACTATTTCCATACGAGCAGTACTTC
-	TRBV12-3/TRBV12-4	12	TRBJ1-1	-	CASRKQGRGAFF	TGTGCCAGCAGGAAACAGGGTCGGGGAGCTTTCTTT
TRBD2	TRBV7-9	16	TRBJ2-3	-	CASSLAGLARTDTQYF	TGTGCCAGCAGCTTGGCGGGACTAGCAAGGACAGATACGCAGTATTTT
-	TRBV15	18	TRBJ2-5	-	CATSRGTVATKRIETQYF	TGTGCCACCAGCAGAGGGACTGTTGCGACTAAGCGGATAGAGACCCAGTACTTC
TRBD2	TRBV5-1	16	TRBJ2-1	-	CASSLVLSGGGNERFF	TGCGCCAGCAGCTTGGTCCTCAGCGGGGGAGGGAATGAGCGGTTCTTC
TRBD2	TRBV6-2/TRBV6-3	17	TRBJ2-3	-	CASSPYGLAGLTDTQYF	TGTGCCAGCAGTCCCTATGGACTAGCGGGGCTCACAGATACGCAGTATTTT
TRBD1	TRBV11-2	15	TRBJ1-6	few	CASSLEGQPLSPLHF	TGTGCCAGCAGCTTAGAGGGACAGCCATTATCACCCCTCCACTTT
-	TRBV7-6	16	TRBJ1-4	-	CASSLEFRSANEKLFF	TGTGCCAGCAGCTTAGAATTTAGGTCGGCTAATGAAAAACTGTTTTTT
-	TRBV7-2	15	TRBJ2-3	-	CASSPETGRFDTQYF	TGTGCCAGCAGCCCCGAAACAGGGCGCTTCGATACGCAGTATTTT
-	TRBV24-1	14	TRBJ2-5	-	CATSDPKDAETQYF	TGTGCCACCAGTGATCCAAAGGACGCAGAGACCCAGTACTTC
TRBD1	TRBV6-5	14	TRBJ2-7	-	CASRTTGGFNEQYF	TGTGCCAGCCGGACGACAGGGGGTTTTAACGAGCAGTACTTC
-	TRBV3-1	13	TRBJ1-1	few	CASSQGRSTEAFF	TGTGCCAGCAGCCAAGGGAGGAGCACTGAAGCTTTCTTT
TRBD1	TRBV9	15	TRBJ2-7	few	CASSRGGTGNYEQYF	TGTGCCAGCAGCCGTGGGGGGACAGGGAACTACGAGCAGTACTTC
-	TRBV5-1	16	TRBJ2-5	-	CASSLGAGKVLETQYF	TGCGCCAGCAGCTTGGGAGCAGGGAAGGTCTTAGAGACCCAGTACTTC
TRBD2	TRBV6-1	18	TRBJ2-1	few	CASSPLPRLAGMYNEQFF	TGTGCCAGCAGTCCCTTACCTCGACTAGCGGGCATGTACAATGAGCAGTTCTTC
-	TRBV24-1	16	TRBJ2-5	-	CATSDFPTTADETQYF	TGTGCCACCAGTGATTTCCCCACGACAGCCGACGAGACCCAGTACTTC
TRBD2	TRBV20-1	14	TRBJ2-7	-	CSAITSGGSYEQYF	TGCAGTGCTATTACTAGCGGGGGCTCCTACGAGCAGTACTTC
-	TRBV12-3/TRBV12-4	16	TRBJ1-1	-	CASSPFTTSSNTEAFF	TGTGCCAGCAGCCCGTTTACGACGTCTTCGAACACTGAAGCTTTCTTT
TRBD2	TRBV27	14	TRBJ2-3	few	CASRTSGTTDTQYF	TGTGCCAGCCGGACTAGCGGGACCACAGATACGCAGTATTTT
-	TRBV7-2	17	TRBJ2-1	-	CASSFPLGGSSYNEQFF	TGTGCCAGCAGCTTCCCTCTCGGGGGCAGCTCCTACAATGAGCAGTTCTTC
-	TRBV7-3	13	TRBJ2-3	-	CASSLSSGDTQYF	TGTGCCAGCAGCTTAAGTAGCGGTGATACGCAGTATTTT
-	TRBV4-1	12	TRBJ1-1	once	CASSQGGGYAFF	TGCGCCAGCAGCCAAGGCGGGGGGTACGCTTTCTTT
-	TRBV7-3	16	TRBJ2-7	-	CASSLRFIGRYYEQYF	TGTGCCAGCAGCTTACGGTTTATTGGTAGATACTACGAGCAGTACTTC
-	TRBV10-3	13	TRBJ2-7	-	CAISEYSGGEQYF	TGTGCCATCAGTGAGTACAGCGGTGGCGAGCAGTACTTC
-	TRBV7-9	17	TRBJ2-7	few	CASSSPQSGSRSYEQYF	TGTGCCAGCAGCTCTCCCCAATCAGGGTCACGCTCCTACGAGCAGTACTTC
TRBD2	TRBV6-5	15	TRBJ2-7	-	CASSYDGLGSYEQYF	TGTGCCAGCAGTTACGACGGACTAGGGTCCTACGAGCAGTACTTC
TRBD1	TRBV13	17	TRBJ2-7	once	CASSLVRTGDGSNEQYF	TGTGCCAGCAGCTTAGTTCGGACAGGGGATGGGTCAAATGAGCAGTACTTC
TRBD2	TRBV2	17	TRBJ2-1	-	CASSYRRSGRASNEQFF	TGTGCCAGCAGCTACAGGCGGAGCGGGAGGGCCAGCAATGAGCAGTTCTTC
-	TRBV14	13	TRBJ1-5	-	CASSREKDQPQHF	TGTGCCAGCAGCCGGGAAAAAGACCAGCCCCAGCATTTT
TRBD2	TRBV6-2/TRBV6-3	16	TRBJ2-1	-	CASSFILAGFNNEQFF	TGTGCCAGCAGTTTCATCCTAGCGGGGTTTAACAATGAGCAGTTCTTC
TRBD1	TRBV2	15	TRBJ2-7	-	CASSRRDRASYEQYF	TGTGCCAGCAGTCGTCGGGACAGGGCCTCCTACGAGCAGTACTTC
-	TRBV20-1	14	TRBJ2-5	-	CSAGGRQGTETQYF	TGCAGTGCGGGGGGACGACAGGGTACGGAGACCCAGTACTTC
-	TRBV20-1	13	TRBJ2-7	many	CSARERTEYEQYF	TGCAGTGCTAGAGAAAGGACTGAATACGAGCAGTACTTC
TRBD2	TRBV20-1	16	TRBJ2-5	-	CSARATVRTSQETQYF	TGCAGTGCTAGAGCAACGGTACGGACTAGCCAAGAGACCCAGTACTTC
-	TRBV5-6	14	TRBJ2-4	few	CASSSTRAKNIQYF	TGTGCCAGCAGCTCGACCAGAGCCAAAAACATTCAGTACTTC
-	TRBV28	16	TRBJ1-5	-	CASTSQGIVSNQPQHF	TGTGCCAGCACCTCACAGGGAATTGTGAGCAATCAGCCCCAGCATTTT
-	TRBV28	14	TRBJ2-3	few	CASSPPAVTDTQYF	TGTGCCAGCAGTCCCCCGGCCGTCACAGATACGCAGTATTTT
TRBD2	TRBV6-2/TRBV6-3	14	TRBJ2-5	few	CASSGDYLRETQYF	TGTGCCAGCAGCGGGGACTACCTACGGGAGACCCAGTACTTC
TRBD2	TRBV12-3/TRBV12-4	15	TRBJ2-5	-	CASSQGRAGGREQYF	TGTGCCAGCAGTCAGGGACGAGCGGGAGGTAGGGAGCAGTACTTC
-	TRBV20-1	14	TRBJ2-3	-	CSALDRSITDTQYF	TGCAGTGCTCTAGACCGATCCATTACAGATACGCAGTATTTT
-	TRBV5-6	16	TRBJ1-6	-	CASGKSSSSYNSPLHF	TGTGCCAGCGGCAAGAGTTCAAGCTCCTATAATTCACCCCTCCACTTT
-	TRBV14	14	TRBJ1-2	few	CASSPPGFNYGYTF	TGTGCCAGCAGCCCCCCCGGGTTTAACTATGGCTACACCTTC
TRBD1	TRBV5-6	13	TRBJ2-4	-	CASSPTDRGLEYF	TGTGCCAGCAGCCCAACGGACAGGGGGCTGGAGTACTTC
TRBD1	TRBV4-3	16	TRBJ2-3	few	CASSPAGTGGQDTQYF	TGCGCCAGCAGCCCAGCGGGGACAGGGGGGCAAGATACGCAGTATTTT
TRBD1	TRBV7-3	13	TRBJ2-4	-	CASSVTGADIQYF	TGTGCCAGCAGCGTAACAGGGGCTGACATTCAGTACTTC
-	TRBV11-3	14	TRBJ1-2	once	CASSRNRASGGYTF	TGTGCCAGCAGCCGAAACAGGGCTTCTGGTGGCTACACCTTC